The rows below give T cell receptor beta chains drawn from one sample of a study of T cells in Graves' hyperthyroidism and ophthalmopathy. TCRdb ran MiXCR on the multiplex PCR reads and lists one entry per CDR3 protein. The table lists approximately 590,000 distinct CDR3 sequences, around 45% of them singletons. The sequencing input was peripheral blood or thyroid tissue (not recorded which). Receptors were obtained from a woman under 30 with Graves' hyperthyroidism. Each CDR3 is given with its conserved first and last residue. The D gene is left open where the match is weak. The size of a clone is reported for some rows only, either as once, few or many, or as a class for expanded clones.

>TRBJ2-5|TRBD2|few|TRBV19
TGTGCCAGTAGTGTTTGGGCTAGCGGACAAGAGACCCAGTACTTC
CASSVWASGQETQYF
>TRBJ2-7|TRBD2|.|TRBV2
TGTGCCAGCAGTGTATTGGCGGGAGCCCACGAGCAGTACTTC
CASSVLAGAHEQYF
>TRBJ2-5|TRBD2|.|TRBV20-1
TGCAGTGCTAGGGCCGTTATACCGGGACTAGCGAGGACTTCCCAAGAGACCCAGTACTTC
CSARAVIPGLARTSQETQYF
>TRBJ2-5|.|many|TRBV7-9
TGTGCCAGCAGCTTTGGGACGGAAGAGACCCAGTACTTC
CASSFGTEETQYF
>TRBJ1-5|TRBD1|.|TRBV10-3
TGTGCCATCAGTGACGAGGGGGCGAGGTCGCCCCAGCATTTT
CAISDEGARSPQHF
>TRBJ1-5|.|.|TRBV19
TGTGCCTCCGTCAGGCGCCTTGGCAGCAATCAGCCCCAGCATTTT
CASVRRLGSNQPQHF
>TRBJ1-4|TRBD1|.|TRBV29-1
TGCAGCGTTGAGCGGACAGGGACTAAAAAACTGTATTTT
CSVERTGTKKLYF
>TRBJ1-2|.|.|TRBV7-2
TGTGCCAGCAGTTTTGCGGGGGCGGTTAACTATGGCTACACCTTC
CASSFAGAVNYGYTF
>TRBJ2-1|TRBD2|.|TRBV29-1
TGCAGCGTGGGGACTAGCGGCGACAATGAGCAGTTCTTC
CSVGTSGDNEQFF
>TRBJ1-2|.|few|TRBV7-2
TGTGCCAGCAGCCCCGGACTGGCCCGTAGTAGCTACACCTTC
CASSPGLARSSYTF
>TRBJ2-7|.|many|TRBV29-1
TGCAGCGTTGTCTGGGGTCAGGGCACCTACGAGCAGTACTTC
CSVVWGQGTYEQYF
>TRBJ1-5|.|once|TRBV25-1
TGTGCCAGCTTCGATGGGTATCAGCCCCAGCATTTT
CASFDGYQPQHF
>TRBJ2-7|.|.|TRBV19
TGTGCTAGTGGCGGGCCTTTACCGGCGCAGTACTTC
CASGGPLPAQYF
>TRBJ1-3|.|.|TRBV19
TGTGCCAGTAGTATTAGTCTTATGGGGGCTGGAAACACCATATATTTT
CASSISLMGAGNTIYF
>TRBJ1-2|.|.|TRBV25-1
TGTGCCAGCAGTGCCTCCGGACGGTATGGCTACACCTTC
CASSASGRYGYTF